Below, 30 T cell receptor beta chains from the same sample are listed, as sequenced in a study of spatial heterogeneity in lung cancer. As to time point: blood at routine non-recurrence follow-up after resection. Via MiXCR, TCRdb re-called the 5' RACE reads, giving one row per CDR3 protein. Of about 43,000 distinct CDR3 sequences listed, around 21% were seen once; the top ten hold less than 9%. The sequencing here drew on PBMCs, taken at follow-up. The receptor source for this set is a female donor with early-stage non-small cell lung cancer.

The sample holds a few counts of this clonotype. The gene calls are TRBV10-3 and TRBJ1-5; D may be TRBD1 (6 bases). Trimming removed 6 bases from V and 2 bases from J, with 11 bases in between. The germline V gene has CDR1 ENHRY and CDR2 SYGVKD. The CDR3 sequence is 14 residues long. The chain's CDR3 is CAISPQGGNQPQHF. The CDR3 bases are TGTGCCATCAGCCCACAGGGAGGCAATCAGCCCCAGCATTTT.

This clonotype appeared a few times. The chain uses TRBV14 and TRBJ2-7; no firm D call. This CDR3 is built from 13 residues. CDR1 and CDR2 (germline): SGHDN, FVKESK. Trimming pared 2 bases from V and 6 bases from J, leaving 11 bases between. The CDR3 DNA is TGTGCCAGCAGCCAAAGTATTAGCTCCGAGCAGTACTTC. As protein: CASSQSISSEQYF.

The V and J genes are TRBV20-1 and TRBJ1-1; 9 bases are a match to TRBD1. The CDR3 has 14 amino acids. CDR1 DFQATT and CDR2 SNEGSKA come from the germline V gene (reference sequence). Unmatched junction bases numbered 7, after V lost 4 bases and J lost 4 bases. The CDR3 DNA sequence: TGCAGTGCTACAACAGGGGGCCGTGGCACTGAAGCTTTCTTT. It encodes CSATTGGRGTEAFF.

The chain uses TRBV18 and TRBJ1-1; no firm D call. CDR3 length: 13 amino acids. V was clipped by 3 bases and J by 11 bases, with 16 bases between them. The germline CDR1 and CDR2 sequences are KGHSH and LQKENI. The CDR3 coding sequence is TGTGCCAGCTCACCCCGAACCAAGGGCGAGGCTTTCTTT. This encodes CASSPRTKGEAFF.

The genes are TRBV19 and TRBJ2-1; 8 bases agree with TRBD2. CDR3 length equals 14 residues. CDR1 is LNHDA, CDR2 SQIVND, per germline (reference sequence). The V gene end was trimmed by 7 bases and the J gene end by 8 bases; junction bases not matched to a gene: 10. In DNA form, the CDR3 reads TGTGCCAGTAAGGGTCCAGCGGGAGTTGATGAGCAGTTCTTC. As protein: CASKGPAGVDEQFF.

This chain links TRBV7-9 with TRBJ2-2, with D hard to call. The CDR3 has 13 amino acids. Trimming removed 8 bases at V and 1 base at J, with 8 bases between. Looked up from germline, CDR1 is SEHNR and CDR2 is FQNEAQ (reference sequence). The CDR3 region is CASAKRNTGELFF. As DNA, the CDR3 is TGTGCCAGCGCAAAGAGGAACACCGGGGAGCTGTTTTTT.

This clonotype was observed once. The V gene is TRBV18, the J gene TRBJ2-3; 8 bases align to TRBD1. Trimming cost V 5 bases and J 0 bases; bases outside gene matches: 4. CDR1 and CDR2 from the germline V gene are KGHSH and LQKENI. The CDR3 is 15 residues long. CDR3 in DNA: TGTGCCAGCTCAACCGGACAGGGTAGCACAGATACGCAGTATTTT. Its protein is CASSTGQGSTDTQYF.

The V and J genes are TRBV7-2 and TRBJ2-1, with 7 positions matching TRBD2. CDR1 and CDR2 from the germline V gene are SGHTA and FQGNSA. The CDR3 length is 14 residues. The V gene end was trimmed by 4 bases and the J gene end by 9 bases; junction bases not matched to a gene: 9. CDR3 sequence (DNA): TGTGCCAGCAGCTCGCGGACTAGTGTGAGTGAGCAGTTCTTC. It codes for CASSSRTSVSEQFF.

This clonotype was recorded many times. The chain recombines TRBV13 with TRBJ1-5; D call uncertain. Germline V gene sequence: CDR1 PRHDT, CDR2 FYEKMQ (reference sequence). V lost 0 bases and J 4 bases, leaving 7 bases between the germline ends. The CDR3 runs to 14 residues. The CDR3 region has the DNA TGTGCCAGCAGCTTAGGGCCGGGTAATCAGCCCCAGCATTTT. Its translation is CASSLGPGNQPQHF.

The gene calls are TRBV20-1 and TRBJ1-2; D remains unclear. The CDR3 has 14 amino acids. V was pared by 0 bases and J by 4 bases, with 12 bases between. Germline assignment: CDR1 DFQATT and CDR2 SNEGSKA (reference sequence). The CDR3 sequence is CSARDLVNTYGYTF. Written as DNA, the CDR3 is TGCAGTGCTAGAGATTTGGTGAATACCTATGGCTACACCTTC.

Notes on this clonotype: A much larger clone differs from this one at a single base, so this may be a read error. The genes are TRBV5-5 and TRBJ1-5; TRBD1 matches at 8 bases. The germline V gene encodes CDR1 SGHKS and CDR2 YYEKEE (reference sequence). CDR3 length: 16 residues. CDR3 residues: CASSSGTGNSNQPRHF. The CDR3 DNA sequence: TGTGCCAGCAGCTCCGGGACAGGCAATAGCAATCAGCCCCGGCATTTT. Complete variable domain (other parts from reference TRBV5-5 and TRBJ1-5): DAGVTQSPTHLIKTRGQQVTLRCSPISGHKSVSWYQQVLGQGPQFIFQYYEKEERGRGNFPDRFSARQFPNYSSELNVNALLLGDSALYLCASSSGTGNSNQPRHFGDGTRLSIL.

The chain couples TRBV10-3 to TRBJ1-1, with D tentatively TRBD1 (6 bases). V lost 10 bases, J lost 0 bases, and 15 bases lay in between. This CDR3 is 14 amino acids long. Germline CDR1 and CDR2: ENHRY and SYGVKD. This CDR3 is CATGNGQMNTEAFF. In nucleotides, the CDR3 is TGTGCCACCGGAAACGGACAGATGAACACTGAAGCTTTCTTT.

The table lists this clonotype with many counts. The chain combines TRBV29-1 with TRBJ1-1; D is unclear. The ends were cut back, 4 bases at V and 1 base at J, with 10 bases in the middle. The CDR3 is 13 amino acids. Germline V gene data show CDR1 as SQVTM and CDR2 as ANQGSEA. CDR3 DNA: TGCAGCGTTGCGCGAGTCTCGAACACTGAAGCTTTCTTT. It codes for CSVARVSNTEAFF.

The chain couples TRBV29-1 to TRBJ1-5; no firm D call. The germline V gene has CDR1 SQVTM and CDR2 ANQGSEA. This CDR3 spans 13 amino acids. With 2 bases removed from V and 1 base from J, the gap between germline ends came to 6 bases. The CDR3: CSVEPGSNQPQHF. The CDR3 nucleotides are TGCAGCGTTGAACCCGGGAGCAATCAGCCCCAGCATTTT.

This clonotype was seen a handful of times. The chain has TRBV12-1 and TRBJ2-2; TRBD2, the D gene given by the table, was not confirmed from the DNA. TRBV12-1 is a pseudogene. The CDR3 length is 15 residues. The DNA of the CDR3 is TGTGCCAGCAGCTTTTGGGGTGGGCGCACCGGGGAGCTGTTTTTT. It codes for CASSFWGGRTGELFF.

This rearrangement joins TRBV20-1 to TRBJ2-2; TRBD2 matches 11 bases. CDR3 length: 17 amino acids. Germline CDR1 is DFQATT and CDR2 is SNEGSKA (reference sequence). V was pared by 0 bases and J by 7 bases, with 10 bases of the junction left unmatched. The CDR3 loop reads CSARDPAASGRIGELFF. DNA for the CDR3: TGCAGTGCTAGAGATCCTGCGGCTAGCGGGAGGATCGGGGAGCTGTTTTTT.

This clonotype occurred many times. The J gene is TRBJ2-5, the V gene TRBV28; the D gene is possibly TRBD2 (5 bases). This CDR3 region has 13 residues. Per germline, CDR1 MDHEN and CDR2 SYDVKM. The V gene lost 6 bases and the J gene lost 4 bases, with 12 bases spanning the gap. The CDR3 DNA follows: TGTGCCAGCAGCGGCGGGTGGGGAGAGACCCAGTACTTC. Its protein product is CASSGGWGETQYF.

This clonotype has ten or more counts. The chain employs TRBV3-1 and TRBJ2-7, with a tentative D call TRBD2 (6 bases). The germline V gene encodes CDR1 LGHDT and CDR2 YNNKEL (reference sequence). This CDR3 has 15 residues. V was cut by 2 bases and J by 2 bases, with 13 bases left in between. CDR3 nucleotide sequence: TGTGCCAGCAGCCAATATTCGGGCGGGACCTACGAGCAGTACTTC. It encodes CASSQYSGGTYEQYF.

V is TRBV15 and J is TRBJ2-3; D is unresolved. CDR1 is LNHNV and CDR2 is YYDKDF in the germline V gene (reference sequence). The CDR3 is 15 amino acids. V shed 3 bases and J shed 0 bases, with 10 bases lying between them. Written as DNA, the CDR3 is TGTGCCACCAGCAGCACACTTACTAGCACAGATACGCAGTATTTT. Translating gives CATSSTLTSTDTQYF.

This clonotype was recorded a few times. The chain links TRBV18 to TRBJ1-2; D is possibly TRBD1 (6 bases). The CDR3 covers 13 residues. V was trimmed by 9 bases and J by 3 bases, leaving 14 bases between them. Germline CDR1 reads KGHSH; CDR2 reads LQKENI. CDR3 nucleotides: TGTGCCAGTCAAAACAGGGACGACTATGGCTACACCTTC. This codes for CASQNRDDYGYTF. Full variable domain (outside the CDR3, taken from reference TRBV18 and TRBJ1-2): NAGVMQNPRHLVRRRGQEARLRCSPMKGHSHVYWYRQLPEEGLKFMVYLQKENIIDESGMPKERFSAEFPKEGPSILRIQQVVRGDSAAYFCASQNRDDYGYTFGSGTRLTVV.

This clonotype occurred many times. The chain uses TRBV2 and TRBJ1-2; 7 nucleotides line up with TRBD1. The CDR3 is made up of 16 amino acids. Germline V gene data show CDR1 as SNHLY and CDR2 as FYNNEI. Trimming removed 1 base from V and 9 bases from J; junction bases left unmatched: 14. The CDR3 bases are TGTGCCAGCAGTGAAGTAGGGGGCGCAGCCCTAGATCGCTACACCTTC. It translates to CASSEVGGAALDRYTF.

This clonotype appeared a few times. J is TRBJ2-2 and V is TRBV20-1; D may correspond to TRBD1 or TRBD2 (6 bases each). This CDR3 comprises 14 residues. Per germline, CDR1 DFQATT and CDR2 SNEGSKA (reference sequence). The germline V and J ends were trimmed by 0 bases and 6 bases, with 11 bases remaining between them. The CDR3 sequence: CSARDRGGPGELFF. Here the CDR3 DNA reads TGCAGTGCTAGAGATCGAGGGGGGCCCGGGGAGCTGTTTTTT.

The rearrangement joins TRBV11-1 to TRBJ2-3, with no clear D. This CDR3 has 14 residues. Germline CDR1 and CDR2: SGHAT and FQDESV (reference sequence). Trimming took off 3 bases at V and 3 bases at J, with 10 bases between the two ends. CDR3 region: CASSLTFATDTQYF. The CDR3 DNA reads TGTGCCAGCAGCTTGACCTTTGCAACAGATACGCAGTATTTT. The full variable domain, with the rest looked up from reference TRBV11-1 and TRBJ2-3, is EAEVAQSPRYKITEKSQAVAFWCDPISGHATLYWYRQILGQGPELLVQFQDESVVDDSQLPKDRFSAERLKGVDSTLKIQPAELGDSAMYLCASSLTFATDTQYFGPGTRLTVL.

The rearrangement links TRBV6-5 to TRBJ2-3; D is possibly TRBD1 (6 bases). The V gene lost 2 bases and the J gene lost 10 bases, with 22 bases spanning the gap. The CDR3 consists of 16 residues. Germline V gives CDR1 MNHEY, CDR2 SVGAGI. CDR3 residues: CASSYERTVDGSAQYF. The CDR3 coding sequence is TGTGCCAGCAGTTACGAAAGGACAGTGGATGGTTCGGCGCAGTATTTT.

The chain links TRBV20-1 to TRBJ1-1, with 7 bases that match TRBD1. After removal of 2 bases from V and 2 bases from J, the junction contained 5 bases not matched to a gene. The germline V gene encodes CDR1 DFQATT and CDR2 SNEGSKA (reference sequence). The CDR3 is made up of 14 amino acids. The CDR3, as DNA: TGCAGTGCTAGAATCGACAGGGACAACACTGAAGCTTTCTTT. This sequence encodes CSARIDRDNTEAFF.

This sequence joins TRBV2 and TRBJ2-1, with 9 positions matching TRBD2. The CDR3 length is 14 residues. With V trimmed by 8 bases and J by 5 bases, 7 bases remained unmatched. Germline values: CDR1 SNHLY, CDR2 FYNNEI. The CDR3 reads CASGREGRNNEQFF. As DNA, the CDR3 is TGTGCCAGCGGGCGGGAGGGCCGAAACAATGAGCAGTTCTTC.

The chain joins TRBV12-3 or TRBV12-4 to TRBJ1-2; D might be TRBD1 (5 bases). Between the trimmed V and J ends, which lost 5 bases and 1 base, there was a span of 20 bases. The CDR3 loop spans 17 amino acids. The CDR3 is CASSDLLQGRINYGYTF. The CDR3, as DNA: TGTGCCAGCAGTGATCTCCTTCAGGGACGGATTAACTATGGCTACACCTTC.

This clonotype was counted only a few times. The chain has TRBV10-3 and TRBJ1-6, with 7 bases lining up with TRBD1. The CDR3 runs to 14 residues. Per germline, CDR1 ENHRY and CDR2 SYGVKD. The V gene end was trimmed by 6 bases and the J gene end by 6 bases; junction bases not matched to a gene: 5. The CDR3, as DNA: TGTGCCATCAGACCGGGACAGACTAATTCACCCCTCCACTTT. Its translation: CAIRPGQTNSPLHF.

CDR3 protein: CASSFWQKNTIYF. In nucleotides, the CDR3 is TGTGCCAGCAGCTTTTGGCAGAAAAACACCATATATTTT. The V call is TRBV7-9, the J call TRBJ1-3, with D hard to call. Germline CDR1 and CDR2: SEHNR and FQNEAQ (reference sequence). V lost 3 bases and J 6 bases, leaving 9 bases between the germline ends. The CDR3 is 13 amino acids.

CDR3: CSVEAGTATDTQYF. CDR3 nucleotides: TGCAGCGTTGAAGCCGGGACAGCCACAGATACGCAGTATTTT. The genes are TRBV29-1 and TRBJ2-3; 7 bases fit TRBD1. The CDR3 has 14 residues. Germline-derived CDR1 and CDR2 are SQVTM and ANQGSEA. The junction had 3 bases not matched to a gene; V was cut back by 1 base and J by 2 bases.